These 8 T cell receptor beta chains share one sample of origin, sequenced in a study of CD8 T cells in ankylosing spondylitis. One entry per CDR3 protein, called by TCRdb with MiXCR from the 5' RACE reads. The table includes about 320,000 distinct CDR3 sequences, around 10% detected once. The sample consisted of blood, either unsorted or a sorted T cell fraction (not recorded which). Every receptor here comes from a female donor with ankylosing spondylitis or in good health (not recorded which).

J is TRBJ2-1 and V is TRBV20-1; D not resolved. CDR1 is DFQATT, CDR2 SNEGSKA, per germline (reference sequence). Between the trimmed V and J ends, which lost 2 bases and 0 bases, there was a span of 11 bases. This CDR3 spans 15 amino acids. CDR3 nucleotides: TGCAGTGCTAGAAATCGGGCGAGCTCCTACAATGAGCAGTTCTTC. Residues: CSARNRASSYNEQFF.

The chain recombines TRBV28 with TRBJ1-5; D is uncertain. V was cut by 5 bases and J by 3 bases, with 17 bases left in between. This CDR3 is built from 16 residues. Germline V lookup: CDR1 MDHEN, CDR2 SYDVKM. CDR3 nucleotides: TGTGCCAGCAGTGGGCACGCCCTGAAAGTCAATCAGCCCCAGCATTTT. It is translated as CASSGHALKVNQPQHF.

Ten or more counts support this clonotype. The chain uses TRBV12-3 or TRBV12-4 and TRBJ2-1, with unresolved D. The CDR3 totals 11 residues. V was clipped by 2 bases and J by 10 bases, with 6 bases between them. CDR3 sequence (DNA): TGTGCCAGCAGTTTACTGGGGGAGCAGTTCTTC. It yields the protein CASSLLGEQFF.

This clonotype was counted ten times or more. J is TRBJ2-3 and V is TRBV25-1; no definite D call. With 4 bases removed from V and 2 bases from J, the gap between germline ends came to 13 bases. Germline V CDR1 and CDR2: MGHDK, SYGVNS. The CDR3 consists of 15 residues. The CDR3 is CASSVRSLFTDTQYF. The DNA of the CDR3 is TGTGCCAGCAGTGTCAGAAGCCTATTCACAGATACGCAGTATTTT.

This clonotype was seen ten or more times. As DNA, the CDR3 is TGCGCCAGCAGCCAAGATACAGGCCTTATTCGCATTCAGTACTTC. It codes for CASSQDTGLIRIQYF. The chain recombines TRBV4-3 with TRBJ2-4; a weak D match, TRBD1 (5 bases). The CDR3 length is 15 residues. Per germline, CDR1 LGHNA and CDR2 YSLEER. Trimming removed 0 bases from V and 9 bases from J, with 15 bases in between.

The J gene is TRBJ2-2, the V gene TRBV27; 11 bases match TRBD2. The CDR3 extends over 17 amino acids. Germline CDR1 and CDR2: MNHEY and SMNVEV (reference sequence). V lost 7 bases and J lost 5; bases outside the gene matches: 12. CDR3 loop: CASTPLAGGPVTGELFF. CDR3 DNA sequence: TGTGCCAGCACTCCCTTAGCGGGAGGGCCGGTTACCGGGGAGCTGTTTTTT.

This clonotype was seen more than once but under ten times. The J gene is TRBJ1-5, the V gene TRBV12-3 or TRBV12-4; D gene unclear. V lost 5 bases and J lost 6, with 11 bases in between. CDR3 length: 13 residues. The CDR3 region is CASSQSGSQPQHF. The CDR3 DNA sequence: TGTGCCAGCAGTCAAAGTGGGAGTCAGCCCCAGCATTTT.

Many counts were recorded for this clonotype. This chain links TRBV9 with TRBJ2-2; 11 positions match TRBD2. Germline CDR1 reads SGDLS; CDR2 reads YYNGEE. The CDR3 is made up of 17 amino acids. Trimming at V came to 0 bases and at J to 6 bases, leaving 7 bases not matched to a gene. The CDR3 sequence is CASSVAPVSGGAGELFF. In nucleotides, the CDR3 is TGTGCCAGCAGCGTAGCCCCTGTTAGCGGGGGGGCCGGGGAGCTGTTTTTT.